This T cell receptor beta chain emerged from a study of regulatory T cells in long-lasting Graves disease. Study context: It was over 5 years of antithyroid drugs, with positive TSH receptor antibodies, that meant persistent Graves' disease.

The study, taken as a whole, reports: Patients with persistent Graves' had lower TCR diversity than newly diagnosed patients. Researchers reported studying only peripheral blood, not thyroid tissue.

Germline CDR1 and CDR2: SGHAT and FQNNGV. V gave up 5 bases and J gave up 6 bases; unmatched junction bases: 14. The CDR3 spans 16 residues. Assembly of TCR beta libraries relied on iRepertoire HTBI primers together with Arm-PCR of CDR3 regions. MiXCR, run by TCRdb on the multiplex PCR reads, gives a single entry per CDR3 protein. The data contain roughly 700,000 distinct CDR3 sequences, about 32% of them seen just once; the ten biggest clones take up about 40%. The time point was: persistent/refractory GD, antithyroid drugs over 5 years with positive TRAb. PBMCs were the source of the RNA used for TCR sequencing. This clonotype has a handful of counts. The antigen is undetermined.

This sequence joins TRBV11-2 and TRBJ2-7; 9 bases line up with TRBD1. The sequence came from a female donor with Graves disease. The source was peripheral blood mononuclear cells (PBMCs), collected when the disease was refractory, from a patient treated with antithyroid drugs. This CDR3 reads CASSRQGGTGWIEQYF. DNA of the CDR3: TGTGCCAGCAGCCGTCAAGGCGGGACAGGGTGGATCGAGCAGTACTTC.